What follows is one T cell receptor beta chain and its context. Its specificity is not known. TCRdb itself ran the RT-PCR reads through MiXCR, one entry per CDR3 protein. This table has 650,000 to 700,000 distinct CDR3 sequences, 15% to 18% appearing once. The entry originates in a study of response to subunit inactivated influenza vaccine. The V end was cut by 4 bases, the J end by 8 bases, with 19 bases between. Germline loops: CDR1 SGDLS, CDR2 YYNGEE. This CDR3 comprises 15 residues. Study outcomes and limitations: A suggestion made by the authors is that each seasonal influenza vaccination recruits few new T cells.

The receptor was isolated from a man between 45 and 60 years old who received an inactivated influenza vaccine. Sequencing used PBMCs from blood, obtained about 11 days after vaccination. This sequence joins TRBV9 and TRBJ2-4; D perhaps matches TRBD2 (6 bases). The CDR3 loop reads CASSPAGGAADIQYF. In DNA form, the CDR3 reads TGTGCCAGCAGCCCCGCCGGCGGGGCGGCGGACATTCAGTACTTC.